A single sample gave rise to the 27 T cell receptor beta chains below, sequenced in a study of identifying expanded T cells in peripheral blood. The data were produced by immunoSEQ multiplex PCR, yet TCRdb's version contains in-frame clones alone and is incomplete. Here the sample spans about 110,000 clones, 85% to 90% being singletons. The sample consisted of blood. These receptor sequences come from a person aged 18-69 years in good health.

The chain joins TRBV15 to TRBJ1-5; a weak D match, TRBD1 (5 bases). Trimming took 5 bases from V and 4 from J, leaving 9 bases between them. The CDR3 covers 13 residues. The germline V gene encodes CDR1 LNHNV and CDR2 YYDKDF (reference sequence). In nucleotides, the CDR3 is TGTGCCACCAGCGTGGGGCCGAATCAGCCCCAGCATTTT. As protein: CATSVGPNQPQHF. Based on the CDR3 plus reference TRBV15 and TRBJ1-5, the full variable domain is DAMVIQNPRYQVTQFGKPVTLSCSQTLNHNVMYWYQQKSSQAPKLLFHYYDKDFNNEADTPDNFQSRRPNTSFCFLDIRSPGLGDTAMYLCATSVGPNQPQHFGDGTRLSIL.

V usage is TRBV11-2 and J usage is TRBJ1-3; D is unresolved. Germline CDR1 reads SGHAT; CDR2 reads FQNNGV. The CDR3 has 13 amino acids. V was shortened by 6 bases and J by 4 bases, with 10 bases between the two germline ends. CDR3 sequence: CASSRISGNTIYF. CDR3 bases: TGTGCCAGCAGTCGGATTTCGGGAAACACCATATATTTT. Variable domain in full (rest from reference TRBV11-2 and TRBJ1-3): EAGVAQSPRYKIIEKRQSVAFWCNPISGHATLYWYQQILGQGPKLLIQFQNNGVVDDSQLPKDRFSAERLKGVDSTLKIQPAKLEDSAVYLCASSRISGNTIYFGEGSWLTVV.

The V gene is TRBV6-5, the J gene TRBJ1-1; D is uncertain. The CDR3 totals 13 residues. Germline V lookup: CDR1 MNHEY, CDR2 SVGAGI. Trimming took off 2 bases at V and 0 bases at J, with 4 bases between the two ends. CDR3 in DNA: TGTGCCAGCAGTTACGAGGTGAACACTGAAGCTTTCTTT. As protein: CASSYEVNTEAFF.

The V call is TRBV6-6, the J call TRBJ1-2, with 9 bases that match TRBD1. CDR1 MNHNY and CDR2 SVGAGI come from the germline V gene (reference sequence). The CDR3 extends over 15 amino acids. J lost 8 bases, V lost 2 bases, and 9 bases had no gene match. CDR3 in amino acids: CASSYQRDRDFGYTF. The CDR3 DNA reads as TGTGCCAGCAGTTACCAGAGGGACAGGGATTTCGGCTACACCTTC.

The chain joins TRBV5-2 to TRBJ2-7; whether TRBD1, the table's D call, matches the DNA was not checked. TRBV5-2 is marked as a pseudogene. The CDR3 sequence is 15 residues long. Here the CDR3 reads CASSSRDTLSYEQYF. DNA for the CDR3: TGTGCCAGCAGCTCCCGGGACACTCTCTCCTACGAGCAGTACTTC.

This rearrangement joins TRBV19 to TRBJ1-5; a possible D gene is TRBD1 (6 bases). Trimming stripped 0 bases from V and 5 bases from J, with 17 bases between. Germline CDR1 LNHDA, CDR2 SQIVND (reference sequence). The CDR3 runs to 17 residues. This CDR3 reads CASSIDWMDSDHQPQHF. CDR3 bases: TGTGCCAGTAGTATAGATTGGATGGACAGCGACCATCAGCCCCAGCATTTT.

CDR3 residues: CASTGAAGNYGYTF. As DNA, the CDR3 is TGTGCCAGCACCGGGGCAGCGGGTAACTATGGCTACACCTTC. J is TRBJ1-2 and V is TRBV6-5; possibly TRBD1 for D (5 bases). V was trimmed by 7 bases and J by 1 base, leaving 13 bases between them. CDR1 and CDR2 (germline): MNHEY, SVGAGI. The CDR3 sequence is 14 residues long.

The CDR3 reads CASSLGNNSPLHF. The CDR3 DNA reads as TGTGCCAGCAGCTTGGGGAACAATTCACCCCTCCACTTT. V and J are TRBV7-6 and TRBJ1-6, with no clear D. CDR3 length: 13 amino acids. With 3 bases removed from V and 7 bases from J, the gap between germline ends came to 7 bases. Germline-derived CDR1 and CDR2 are SGHVS and FNYEAQ.

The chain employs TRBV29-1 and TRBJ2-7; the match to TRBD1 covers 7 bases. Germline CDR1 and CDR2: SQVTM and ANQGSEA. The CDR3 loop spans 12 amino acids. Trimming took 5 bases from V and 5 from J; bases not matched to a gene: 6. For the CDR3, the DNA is TGCAGCGTTTCGCAGGGGGTCGACGAGCAGTACTTC. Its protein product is CSVSQGVDEQYF.

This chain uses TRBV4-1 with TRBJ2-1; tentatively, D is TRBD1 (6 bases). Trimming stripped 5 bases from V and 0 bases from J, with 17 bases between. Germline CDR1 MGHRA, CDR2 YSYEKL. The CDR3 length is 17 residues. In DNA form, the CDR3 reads TGCGCCAGCAGCTACGGCGCTGGACAGAGCTCCTACAATGAGCAGTTCTTC. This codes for CASSYGAGQSSYNEQFF.

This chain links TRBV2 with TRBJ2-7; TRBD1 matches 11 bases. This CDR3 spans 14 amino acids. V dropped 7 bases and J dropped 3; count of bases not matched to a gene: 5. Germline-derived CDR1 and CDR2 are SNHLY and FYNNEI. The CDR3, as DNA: TGTGCCAGCACCACTGGGACAGGGGGCTACGAGCAGTACTTC. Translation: CASTTGTGGYEQYF.

In nucleotides, the CDR3 is TGTGCCAGCCGGAGGGGGGAGGGGGAGACCCAGTACTTC. Translation: CASRRGEGETQYF. V usage is TRBV7-6 and J usage is TRBJ2-5, with D perhaps matching TRBD2 (7 bases). The CDR3 length is 13 residues. V was trimmed by 8 bases and J by 5 bases, leaving 15 bases between them. Germline assignment: CDR1 SGHVS and CDR2 FNYEAQ. The complete variable domain, with remaining parts taken from reference TRBV7-6 and TRBJ2-5, reads GAGVSQSPRYKVTKRGQDVALRCDPISGHVSLYWYRQALGQGPEFLTYFNYEAQQDKSGLPNDRFSAERPEGSISTLTIQRTEQRDSAMYRCASRRGEGETQYFGPGTRLLVL.

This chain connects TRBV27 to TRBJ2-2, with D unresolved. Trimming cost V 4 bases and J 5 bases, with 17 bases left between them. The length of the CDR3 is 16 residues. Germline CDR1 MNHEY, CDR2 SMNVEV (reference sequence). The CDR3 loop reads CASSSQPDRRTGELFF. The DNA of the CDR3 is TGTGCCAGCAGTTCCCAACCGGACCGGAGAACCGGGGAGCTGTTTTTT.

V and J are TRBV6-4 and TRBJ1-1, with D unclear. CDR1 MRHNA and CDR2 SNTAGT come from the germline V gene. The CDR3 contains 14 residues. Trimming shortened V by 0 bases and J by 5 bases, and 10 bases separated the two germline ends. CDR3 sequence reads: CASSDSSKGTEAFF. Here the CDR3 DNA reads TGTGCCAGCAGTGACTCATCGAAGGGAACTGAAGCTTTCTTT.

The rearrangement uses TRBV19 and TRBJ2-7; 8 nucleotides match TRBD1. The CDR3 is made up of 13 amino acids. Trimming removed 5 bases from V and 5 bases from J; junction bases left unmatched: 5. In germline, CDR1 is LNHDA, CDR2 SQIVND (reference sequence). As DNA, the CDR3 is TGTGCCAGTAGTGACAGGGGAGGCGACGAGCAGTACTTC. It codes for CASSDRGGDEQYF.

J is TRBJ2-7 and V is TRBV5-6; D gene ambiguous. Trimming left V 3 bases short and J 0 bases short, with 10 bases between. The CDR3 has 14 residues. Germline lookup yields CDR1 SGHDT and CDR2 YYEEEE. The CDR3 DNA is TGTGCCAGCAGCTCCGTTGGCATCTCCTACGAGCAGTACTTC. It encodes CASSSVGISYEQYF.

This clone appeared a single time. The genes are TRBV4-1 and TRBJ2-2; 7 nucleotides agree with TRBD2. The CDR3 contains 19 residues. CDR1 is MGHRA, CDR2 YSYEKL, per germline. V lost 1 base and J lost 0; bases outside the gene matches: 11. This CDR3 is CASSQGILRGSTNTGELFF. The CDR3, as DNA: TGCGCCAGCAGCCAAGGGATTTTGCGGGGGAGTACGAACACCGGGGAGCTGTTTTTT.

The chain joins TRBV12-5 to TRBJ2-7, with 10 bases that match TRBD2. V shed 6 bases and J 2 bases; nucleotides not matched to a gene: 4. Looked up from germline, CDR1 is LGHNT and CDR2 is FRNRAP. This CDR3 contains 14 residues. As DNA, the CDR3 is TGTGCTAGTGGAGCAGCGGGGGGGACCTACGAGCAGTACTTC. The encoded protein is CASGAAGGTYEQYF.

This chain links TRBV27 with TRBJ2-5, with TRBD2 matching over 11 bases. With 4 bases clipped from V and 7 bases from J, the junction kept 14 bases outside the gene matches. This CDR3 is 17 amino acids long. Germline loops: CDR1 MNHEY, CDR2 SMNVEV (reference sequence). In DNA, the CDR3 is TGTGCCAGCAGTTCCTCCTTAGCTAGCGGGAGGTTGGGGACCCAGTACTTC. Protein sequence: CASSSSLASGRLGTQYF.

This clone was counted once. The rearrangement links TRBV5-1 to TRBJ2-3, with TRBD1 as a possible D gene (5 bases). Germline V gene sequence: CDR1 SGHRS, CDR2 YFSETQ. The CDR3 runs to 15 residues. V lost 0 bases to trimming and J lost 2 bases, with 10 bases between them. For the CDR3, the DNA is TGCGCCAGCAGCTTGGAGACAGAAACCACAGATACGCAGTATTTT. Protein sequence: CASSLETETTDTQYF.

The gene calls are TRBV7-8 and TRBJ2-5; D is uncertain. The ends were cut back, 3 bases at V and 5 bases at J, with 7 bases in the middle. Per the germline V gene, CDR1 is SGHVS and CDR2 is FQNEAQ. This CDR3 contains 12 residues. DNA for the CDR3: TGTGCCAGCAGCTTCGTTACGGAGACCCAGTACTTC. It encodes CASSFVTETQYF.

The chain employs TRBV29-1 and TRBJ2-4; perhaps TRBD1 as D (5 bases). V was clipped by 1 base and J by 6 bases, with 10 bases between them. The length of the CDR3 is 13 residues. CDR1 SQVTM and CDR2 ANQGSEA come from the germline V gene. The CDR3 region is CSVEGRTGNIQYF. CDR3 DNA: TGCAGCGTTGAAGGGCGTACAGGAAACATTCAGTACTTC.

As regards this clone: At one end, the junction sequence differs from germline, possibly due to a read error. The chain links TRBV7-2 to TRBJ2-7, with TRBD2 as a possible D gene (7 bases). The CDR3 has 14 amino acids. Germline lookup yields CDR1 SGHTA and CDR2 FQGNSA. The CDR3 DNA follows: TGCGCCAGCAGCCCAGGGGACTACTCCTACGAGCAGTACTTC. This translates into CASSPGDYSYEQYF.

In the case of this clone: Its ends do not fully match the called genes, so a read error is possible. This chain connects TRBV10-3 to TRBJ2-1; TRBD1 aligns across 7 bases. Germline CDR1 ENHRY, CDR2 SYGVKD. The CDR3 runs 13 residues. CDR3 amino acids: CAITGTEGEQQFF. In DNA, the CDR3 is TGTGCCATCACTGGGACAGAAGGGGAGCAGCAATTCTTC.

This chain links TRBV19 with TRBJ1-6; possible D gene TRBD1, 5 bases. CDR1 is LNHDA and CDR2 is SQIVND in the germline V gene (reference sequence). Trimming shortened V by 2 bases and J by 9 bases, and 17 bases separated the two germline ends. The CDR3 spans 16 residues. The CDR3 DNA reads TGTGCCAGTAGTATAAATTGGGGGACTGGGGTTTCACCCCTCCACTTT. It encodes CASSINWGTGVSPLHF.

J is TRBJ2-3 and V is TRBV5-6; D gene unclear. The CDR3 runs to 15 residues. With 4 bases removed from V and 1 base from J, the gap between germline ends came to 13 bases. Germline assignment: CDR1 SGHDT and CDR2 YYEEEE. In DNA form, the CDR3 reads TGTGCCAGCAGCCCCCTATACCTCGGCACAGATACGCAGTATTTT. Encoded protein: CASSPLYLGTDTQYF.

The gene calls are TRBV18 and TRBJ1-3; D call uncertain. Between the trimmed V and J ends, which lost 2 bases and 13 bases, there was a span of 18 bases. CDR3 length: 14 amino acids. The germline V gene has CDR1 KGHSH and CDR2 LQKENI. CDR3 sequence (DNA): TGTGCCAGCTCACCATCTCGGGTTAAGAATATAATATATTTT. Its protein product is CASSPSRVKNIIYF.